Listed below are T cell receptor beta chains from one sample, sequenced in a study of blood T cell repertoires in COVID-19. The assay was immunoSEQ multiplex PCR, and TCRdb's table has in-frame clones only and misses some. This table has around 29,000 clones, 85% to 90% appearing once. Sequencing was carried out using peripheral blood. These receptor sequences come from a human donor with active COVID-19. The donor label of this sample is uncertain. Both conserved end residues are part of each CDR3. The order of the fields is clone size, V gene, D gene, J gene, CDR3 DNA, CDR3 protein. D genes are given only for firm matches. Expanded clones are given a class, and other clones once, few, many or no size at all.

>few|TRBV18|-|TRBJ2-5
TGTGCCAGCTCACCTTTTCGGCAAGAGACCCAGTACTTC
CASSPFRQETQYF
>-|TRBV7-9|TRBD1|TRBJ1-1
TGTGCCAGCAGCTTAGCGAGGGCAGGGGGATGGAACACTGAAGCTTTCTTT
CASSLARAGGWNTEAFF
>-|TRBV4-1|-|TRBJ2-5
TGCGCCAGCAGCCAAGATGGACTGGAAGAGACCCAGTACTTC
CASSQDGLEETQYF
>-|TRBV6-5|TRBD1|TRBJ2-7
TGTGCCAGCAGTTACGCAACAGGGGCCTGGGCCTACGAGCAGTACTTC
CASSYATGAWAYEQYF
>-|TRBV6-6|TRBD1|TRBJ1-2
TGTGCCAGCAGCCCATACCGACAGGGGGAATGGGATGGCTACACCTTC
CASSPYRQGEWDGYTF
>-|TRBV3-1/TRBV3-2|TRBD2|TRBJ2-7
TGTGCCAGCAGCCAAGATCTGACGGGGGGACTGCCCCTCGAGCAGTACTTC
CASSQDLTGGLPLEQYF
>-|TRBV19|-|TRBJ1-6
TGTGCCAGTAGTATCCAGGCAGGGCGTTATTCACCCCTCCACTTT
CASSIQAGRYSPLHF
>-|TRBV12-5|TRBD2|TRBJ2-1
TGTGCTAGTGGTTTGGGAGGACTAGCGGGGGTCGGTGAGCAGTTCTTC
CASGLGGLAGVGEQFF
>-|TRBV15|-|TRBJ2-1
TGTGCCACCAGAATAGGAGACCGCTACAATGAGCAGTTCTTC
CATRIGDRYNEQFF
>-|TRBV6-2/TRBV6-3|TRBD1|TRBJ2-7
TGTGCCAGCAGTCGGGACAGAACCTCCTACGAGCAGTACTTC
CASSRDRTSYEQYF